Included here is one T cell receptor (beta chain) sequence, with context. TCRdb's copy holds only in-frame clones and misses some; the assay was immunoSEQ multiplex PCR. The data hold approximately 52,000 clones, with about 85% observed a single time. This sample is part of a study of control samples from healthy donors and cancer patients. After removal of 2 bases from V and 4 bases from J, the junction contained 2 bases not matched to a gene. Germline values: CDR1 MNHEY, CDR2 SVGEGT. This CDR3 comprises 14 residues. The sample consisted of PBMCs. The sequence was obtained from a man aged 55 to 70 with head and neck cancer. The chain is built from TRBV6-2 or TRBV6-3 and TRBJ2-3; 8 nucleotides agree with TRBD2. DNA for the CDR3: TGTGCCAGCAGTTACCTGACTAGCGCAGATACGCAGTATTTT. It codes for CASSYLTSADTQYF.